These 32 T cell receptor beta chains came from one sample sequenced in a study of identifying expanded T cells in peripheral blood. This table comes from immunoSEQ multiplex PCR, and its TCRdb copy is limited to in-frame clones, with some not included. The sample lists around 120,000 clones; about 88% were seen once. Sequenced material: blood. The receptors come from a person between 18 and 70 years old in good health.

This chain joins TRBV5-4 and TRBJ2-5; 12 bases fit TRBD2. There are 17 residues in the CDR3. V lost 2 bases and J lost 1; bases outside the gene matches: 6. Germline CDR1 SGHNT, CDR2 YYREEE (reference sequence). CDR3 in amino acids: CASSFTGLAGIQETQYF. The CDR3 coding sequence is TGTGCCAGCAGCTTTACCGGACTAGCGGGAATCCAAGAGACCCAGTACTTC.

Only one count was recorded for this clone. The chain is built from TRBV30 and TRBJ2-4, with 14 bases identical to TRBD2. Trimming removed 5 bases from V and 6 bases from J; junction bases left unmatched: 9. CDR1 is GTSNPN, CDR2 SVGIG, per germline (reference sequence). The CDR3 sequence is 16 residues long. CDR3 in DNA: TGTGCCTGGGAGACTAGCGGGGGGGCCGGTGGAAACATTCAGTACTTC. Its translation is CAWETSGGAGGNIQYF.

The rearrangement uses TRBV4-1 and TRBJ1-1, with D perhaps TRBD1 (6 bases). The V gene lost 0 bases and the J gene lost 5 bases, with 13 bases spanning the gap. CDR1 is MGHRA and CDR2 is YSYEKL in the germline V gene. The CDR3 extends over 15 amino acids. CDR3 loop: CASSQEGTRGTEAFF. In nucleotides, the CDR3 is TGCGCCAGCAGCCAAGAAGGCACGAGGGGGACTGAAGCTTTCTTT.

CDR3 loop: CASSSWGRGNLDEQFF. In DNA form, the CDR3 reads TGTGCCAGCAGCTCGTGGGGTCGCGGGAATTTGGATGAGCAGTTCTTC. The rearrangement uses TRBV5-8 and TRBJ2-1; tentative D call: TRBD2 (6 bases). Germline CDR1 SGHTS, CDR2 YDEGEE. V was trimmed by 3 bases and J by 8 bases, leaving 21 bases between them. CDR3 length equals 16 residues.

The V call is TRBV9, the J call TRBJ2-1, with D possibly being TRBD2 (6 bases). This CDR3 contains 17 residues. The V gene lost 4 bases and the J gene lost 8 bases, with 25 bases spanning the gap. Germline V gene data show CDR1 as SGDLS and CDR2 as YYNGEE. The CDR3 DNA reads as TGTGCCAGCAGCCCCCGCTGGAGGGCCCAACTGGTCGATGAGCAGTTCTTC. The encoded protein is CASSPRWRAQLVDEQFF.

This chain connects TRBV18 to TRBJ1-4; 7 bases align to TRBD1. This CDR3 contains 15 residues. Germline V CDR1 and CDR2: KGHSH, LQKENI. J was trimmed by 7 bases and V by 0 bases; bases with no gene match: 5. CDR3 in amino acids: CASSPPKGQSEKLFF. In DNA form, the CDR3 reads TGTGCCAGCTCACCACCGAAGGGACAGTCTGAAAAACTGTTTTTT.

This chain connects TRBV11-2 to TRBJ1-4, with D possibly TRBD1 on 6 matching bases. V was trimmed by 4 bases and J by 4 bases, leaving 19 bases between them. The CDR3 consists of 17 residues. Germline V gene sequence: CDR1 SGHAT, CDR2 FQNNGV. CDR3 nucleotides: TGTGCCAGCAGCTCCGGTTTTGGGGGGCGAAGTAATGAAAAACTGTTTTTT. Residues: CASSSGFGGRSNEKLFF.

The V call is TRBV5-1, the J call TRBJ1-2, with D perhaps TRBD1 (5 bases). V lost 4 bases and J lost 3, with 13 bases in between. Germline loops: CDR1 SGHRS, CDR2 YFSETQ. There are 14 residues in the CDR3. DNA of the CDR3: TGCGCCAGCAGCCTCCTGACAGTGGACTATGGCTACACCTTC. Encoded protein: CASSLLTVDYGYTF.

The chain carries TRBV4-1 and TRBJ2-7, with no clear D. The germline V and J ends were trimmed by 0 bases and 0 bases, with 9 bases remaining between them. The germline V gene has CDR1 MGHRA and CDR2 YSYEKL. This CDR3 region has 15 residues. The CDR3 sequence is CASSQEAGSSYEQYF. CDR3 sequence (DNA): TGCGCCAGCAGCCAAGAGGCAGGATCCTCCTACGAGCAGTACTTC.

The chain employs TRBV28 and TRBJ2-5, with D possibly TRBD1 on 7 matching bases. Trimming took 2 bases from V and 5 from J, leaving 12 bases between them. The CDR3 length is 14 residues. Per germline, CDR1 MDHEN and CDR2 SYDVKM. The CDR3: CASSLQGGGETQYF. The CDR3 DNA reads TGTGCCAGCAGTTTACAGGGGGGAGGCGAGACCCAGTACTTC.

The chain is built from TRBV4-2 and TRBJ1-1; D ambiguous. Germline CDR1 LGHNA, CDR2 YNFKEQ. This CDR3 spans 15 amino acids. Trimming took off 4 bases at V and 3 bases at J, with 15 bases between the two ends. This CDR3 is CASSRVSGLDTEAFF. The CDR3 DNA sequence: TGTGCCAGCAGCCGAGTAAGTGGGCTCGACACTGAAGCTTTCTTT.

This clone was recorded once. This chain connects TRBV18 to TRBJ2-1, with 7 bases lining up with TRBD2. V shed 5 bases and J 4 bases; nucleotides not matched to a gene: 5. Germline CDR1 reads KGHSH; CDR2 reads LQKENI. The CDR3 is 14 residues long. DNA of the CDR3: TGTGCCAGCTCAGCACGCGGGGGATACAATGAGCAGTTCTTC. It is translated as CASSARGGYNEQFF.

This clone was seen more than once but under ten times. The chain's CDR3 is CASSSRGAVRLNNEQFF. The CDR3, as DNA: TGTGCCAGCAGTTCCCGAGGAGCTGTCCGCCTAAACAATGAGCAGTTCTTC. The chain employs TRBV27 and TRBJ2-1; D is undetermined. The CDR3 loop spans 17 amino acids. The V and J ends lost 4 bases and 5 bases respectively, with 21 bases between them. CDR1 and CDR2 (germline): MNHEY, SMNVEV (reference sequence).

The genes are TRBV19 and TRBJ2-1; TRBD1 is a possible D gene (7 bases). CDR3 size: 14 residues. Trimming removed 5 bases at V and 9 bases at J, with 17 bases between. Germline V gene data show CDR1 as LNHDA and CDR2 as SQIVND (reference sequence). The CDR3 DNA follows: TGTGCCAGTAGTCCAGGGGGGCAAATGAGTGAGCAGTTCTTC. It codes for CASSPGGQMSEQFF.

The chain combines TRBV4-3 with TRBJ1-2, with D possibly TRBD1 on 6 matching bases. This CDR3 is 16 amino acids long. Germline CDR1 LGHNA, CDR2 YSLEER. Trimming pared 2 bases from V and 6 bases from J, leaving 19 bases between. The CDR3: CASSQKYRGQSNGYTF. For the CDR3, the DNA is TGCGCCAGCAGCCAAAAGTACCGTGGACAGAGTAATGGCTACACCTTC.

This chain links TRBV7-6 with TRBJ2-3; 7 bases fit TRBD2. Germline CDR1 and CDR2: SGHVS and FNYEAQ. Trimming cost V 4 bases and J 3 bases; bases outside gene matches: 10. The CDR3 extends over 16 amino acids. The CDR3 DNA sequence: TGTGCCAGCAGCTCCCAGCCGGCGGGGGTTACAGATACGCAGTATTTT. Residues: CASSSQPAGVTDTQYF.

This sequence joins TRBV9 and TRBJ2-6; no definite D call. The germline gives CDR1 SGDLS, CDR2 YYNGEE. This CDR3 has 15 residues. The ends were cut back, 3 bases at V and 0 bases at J, with 7 bases in the middle. CDR3 in amino acids: CASSAWFSGANVLTF. In DNA, the CDR3 is TGTGCCAGCAGCGCATGGTTCTCTGGGGCCAACGTCCTGACTTTC.

The chain carries TRBV29-1 and TRBJ2-7, with D possibly TRBD1 on 6 matching bases. The length of the CDR3 is 14 residues. The V end lost 1 base, the J end lost 5 bases, and 15 bases lay between the germline ends. The germline V gene has CDR1 SQVTM and CDR2 ANQGSEA. The CDR3 region has the DNA TGCAGCGTTGAAGCTGGGGCCAGGGGAAACGAGCAGTACTTC. The encoded protein is CSVEAGARGNEQYF.

J is TRBJ1-3 and V is TRBV6-1; 9 bases are shared with TRBD1. The junction had 7 bases not matched to a gene; V was cut back by 4 bases and J by 3 bases. The germline gives CDR1 MNHNS, CDR2 SASEGT. This CDR3 comprises 16 residues. In DNA, the CDR3 is TGTGCCAGCAGTGTACAGGGGGCGAGGGATGGAAACACCATATATTTT. Translated: CASSVQGARDGNTIYF.

This chain uses TRBV5-4 with TRBJ2-3; 8 bases are a match to TRBD2. This CDR3 is 15 amino acids long. Germline V gives CDR1 SGHNT, CDR2 YYREEE (reference sequence). Germline trimming cut 0 bases from V and 4 bases from J; bases unmatched to any gene: 4. CDR3 nucleotide sequence: TGTGCCAGCAGCTTGGCCGGGGGGGGGTCAGATACGCAGTATTTT. Its translation is CASSLAGGGSDTQYF.

The chain combines TRBV27 with TRBJ2-7, with D unclear. V was pared by 2 bases and J by 2 bases, with 1 base between. Germline V gene sequence: CDR1 MNHEY, CDR2 SMNVEV (reference sequence). The CDR3 loop spans 11 amino acids. The CDR3 loop is CASSLPYEQYF. The CDR3 DNA reads as TGTGCCAGCAGTTTACCCTACGAGCAGTACTTC.

V usage is TRBV27 and J usage is TRBJ2-7; 7 nucleotides line up with TRBD1. The CDR3 is made up of 17 amino acids. V dropped 0 bases and J dropped 6; count of bases not matched to a gene: 14. Germline CDR1 and CDR2: MNHEY and SMNVEV (reference sequence). CDR3 in DNA: TGTGCCAGCAGTTTATCGGCTTTAAAGGGGGCCCTTGTCGAGCAGTACTTC. Protein: CASSLSALKGALVEQYF.

This chain links TRBV7-3 with TRBJ1-5, with 7 bases identical to TRBD1. The germline gives CDR1 SGHTA, CDR2 FQGTGA. This CDR3 is built from 15 residues. J was trimmed by 6 bases and V by 5 bases; bases with no gene match: 10. CDR3 loop: CASSTRTGGGQPQHF. CDR3 coding DNA: TGTGCCAGCAGCACCCGGACAGGCGGGGGTCAGCCCCAGCATTTT.

The V and J genes are TRBV7-2 and TRBJ1-2; TRBD1 might be the D (5 bases). Germline CDR1 is SGHTA and CDR2 is FQGNSA. The V end was cut by 3 bases, the J end by 3 bases, with 14 bases between. The CDR3 is made up of 15 amino acids. In DNA form, the CDR3 reads TGTGCCAGCAGCTTGACTTTTCTGGGGGACTATGGCTACACCTTC. This translates into CASSLTFLGDYGYTF.

This clone showed up just a few times. The rearrangement links TRBV7-8 to TRBJ2-7; D is possibly TRBD2 (5 bases). From germline, CDR1 is SGHVS and CDR2 FQNEAQ. The CDR3 is 12 residues long. Trimming removed 5 bases from V and 6 bases from J, with 11 bases in between. The CDR3 loop is CASSASGGEQYF. DNA of the CDR3: TGTGCCAGCAGCGCGAGCGGCGGCGAGCAGTACTTC.

This chain connects TRBV2 to TRBJ2-1, with 9 bases aligning to TRBD1. The V segment lost 5 bases and the J segment 7 bases; nucleotides outside the gene matches: 6. CDR1 and CDR2 from the germline V gene are SNHLY and FYNNEI. This CDR3 region has 14 residues. CDR3 DNA: TGTGCCAGCAGTCTCCGACAGGGGGTGAATGAGCAGTTCTTC. This encodes CASSLRQGVNEQFF.

The gene calls are TRBV6-5 and TRBJ2-7, with D possibly matching TRBD1 (6 bases). CDR3 length: 15 residues. V was trimmed by 1 base and J by 1 base, leaving 11 bases between them. Germline loops: CDR1 MNHEY, CDR2 SVGAGI. The CDR3 loop is CASSYFLTGSYEQYF. CDR3 coding DNA: TGTGCCAGCAGTTACTTCCTGACAGGTTCCTACGAGCAGTACTTC.

The rearrangement joins TRBV5-1 to TRBJ1-1; 8 nucleotides match TRBD1. CDR1 and CDR2 from the germline V gene are SGHRS and YFSETQ. With V trimmed by 2 bases and J by 4 bases, 1 base remained unmatched. CDR3 size: 13 residues. The CDR3 region is CASSFDRGTEAFF. The CDR3 nucleotides are TGCGCCAGCAGCTTCGACAGGGGCACTGAAGCTTTCTTT.

This chain links TRBV19 with TRBJ2-7, with 9 bases that match TRBD1. V dropped 1 base and J dropped 5; count of bases not matched to a gene: 6. This CDR3 spans 15 amino acids. Germline CDR1 LNHDA, CDR2 SQIVND (reference sequence). This CDR3 reads CASSIGGQGSHEQYF. CDR3 nucleotide sequence: TGTGCCAGTAGTATAGGGGGACAGGGTAGTCACGAGCAGTACTTC.

This clone was seen once. The rearrangement joins TRBV5-1 to TRBJ1-4; 7 bases fit TRBD1. The CDR3 covers 16 residues. Germline CDR1 is SGHRS and CDR2 is YFSETQ. Unmatched junction bases numbered 6, after V lost 4 bases and J lost 0 bases. CDR3 region: CASSRRTGSTNEKLFF. CDR3 bases: TGCGCCAGCAGCCGTCGGACAGGCTCAACTAATGAAAAACTGTTTTTT.

V gene TRBV4-3 combines with J gene TRBJ2-7; the match to TRBD2 covers 10 bases. Germline V gene sequence: CDR1 LGHNA, CDR2 YSLEER. V lost 1 base and J lost 6; bases outside the gene matches: 6. The CDR3 spans 15 residues. As DNA, the CDR3 is TGCGCCAGCAGCCAAGGACTAGCGGGCCTAGGCGAGCAGTACTTC. As protein: CASSQGLAGLGEQYF.

The genes are TRBV7-3 and TRBJ2-7; D unresolved. Deletions cut 6 bases from V and 0 bases from J, with 12 bases between. CDR1 and CDR2 from the germline V gene are SGHTA and FQGTGA. The CDR3 extends over 14 amino acids. The CDR3 bases are TGTGCCAGCAGACCTGAACCCGCCTCCTACGAGCAGTACTTC. Protein sequence: CASRPEPASYEQYF.